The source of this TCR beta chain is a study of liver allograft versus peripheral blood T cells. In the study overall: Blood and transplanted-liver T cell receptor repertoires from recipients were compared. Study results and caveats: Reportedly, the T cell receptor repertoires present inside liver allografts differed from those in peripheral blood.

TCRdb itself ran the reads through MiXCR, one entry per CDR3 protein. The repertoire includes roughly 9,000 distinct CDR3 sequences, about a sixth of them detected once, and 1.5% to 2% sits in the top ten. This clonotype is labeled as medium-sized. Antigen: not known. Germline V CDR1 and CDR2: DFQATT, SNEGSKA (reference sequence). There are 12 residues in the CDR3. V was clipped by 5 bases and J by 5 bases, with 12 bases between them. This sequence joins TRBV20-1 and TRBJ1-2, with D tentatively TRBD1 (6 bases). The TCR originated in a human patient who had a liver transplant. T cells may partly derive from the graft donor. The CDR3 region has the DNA TGCAGTGCTCCTAAAACAGGGTATGGCTACACCTTC. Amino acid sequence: CSAPKTGYGYTF.